This TCR beta chain was captured by sequencing in a study of control samples from healthy donors and cancer patients (dated by TCRdb to 2020 to 2021). On this clone itself: No cognate antigen has been identified for it. The record has no base qualities; no much larger clone is one base away.

The CDR3 covers 15 residues, taking in both the cysteine and the phenylalanine. Only the CDR3 DNA is retained, 45 bases long and in frame from the first base. CDR1 and CDR2 are read off the germline V gene as KGHSH and LQKENI. The V end gives up 8 bases and the J end 8 bases, leaving 13 bases in the junction not matched to a gene. The library relied on the immunoSEQ multiplex PCR assay. In TCRdb, the immuneACCESS table is reduced to in-frame sequences with V and J assigned. These tables do not hold every clone; where another copy was compared, an unresolved V gene accounts for under half, and the others remain unexplained. The sample includes approximately 130,000 clones, with 87% observed a single time. More than 8% of the sample rests with the top ten.

This chain is built from TRBV18 and TRBJ2-1, and 9 bases in between align with TRBD1. The clonotype was recovered from a man aged 40-55 years in good health. Material for sequencing was blood. The encoded CDR3 is CASGPRTGDVDEQFF. In nucleotide form, the sequence is TGTGCCAGCGGACCCCGGACAGGGGATGTCGATGAGCAGTTCTTC.